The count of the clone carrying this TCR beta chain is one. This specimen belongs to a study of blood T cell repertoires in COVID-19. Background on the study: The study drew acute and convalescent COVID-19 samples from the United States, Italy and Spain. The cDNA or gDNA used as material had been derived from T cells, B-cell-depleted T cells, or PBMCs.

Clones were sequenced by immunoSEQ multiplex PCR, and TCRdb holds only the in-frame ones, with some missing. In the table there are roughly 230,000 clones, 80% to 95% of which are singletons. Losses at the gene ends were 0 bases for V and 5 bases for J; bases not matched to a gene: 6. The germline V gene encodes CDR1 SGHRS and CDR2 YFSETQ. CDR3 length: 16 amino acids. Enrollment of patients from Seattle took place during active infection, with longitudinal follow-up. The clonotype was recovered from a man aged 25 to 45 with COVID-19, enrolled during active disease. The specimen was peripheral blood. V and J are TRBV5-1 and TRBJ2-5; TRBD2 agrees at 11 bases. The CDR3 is CASSLDVAGGPETQYF. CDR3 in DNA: TGCGCCAGCAGCTTGGATGTAGCGGGGGGGCCGGAGACCCAGTACTTC. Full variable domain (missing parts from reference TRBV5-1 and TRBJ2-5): KAGVTQTPRYLIKTRGQQVTLSCSPISGHRSVSWYQQTPGQGLQFLFEYFSETQRNKGNFPGRFSGRQFSNSRSEMNVSTLELGDSALYLCASSLDVAGGPETQYFGPGTRLLVL.